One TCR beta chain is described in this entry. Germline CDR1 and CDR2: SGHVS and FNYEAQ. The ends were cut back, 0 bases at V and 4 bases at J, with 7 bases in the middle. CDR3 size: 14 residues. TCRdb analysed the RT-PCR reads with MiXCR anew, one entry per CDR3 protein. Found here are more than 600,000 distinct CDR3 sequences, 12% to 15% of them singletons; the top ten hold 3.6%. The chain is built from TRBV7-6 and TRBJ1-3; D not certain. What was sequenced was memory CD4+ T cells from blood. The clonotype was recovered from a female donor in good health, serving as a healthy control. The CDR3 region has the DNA TGTGCCAGCAGCTTAGCGGCAGCCGGAAACACCATATATTTT. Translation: CASSLAAAGNTIYF. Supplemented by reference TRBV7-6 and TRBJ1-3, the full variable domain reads GAGVSQSPRYKVTKRGQDVALRCDPISGHVSLYWYRQALGQGPEFLTYFNYEAQQDKSGLPNDRFSAERPEGSISTLTIQRTEQRDSAMYRCASSLAAAGNTIYFGEGSWLTVV.